This note documents a single TCR beta chain sequence. No antigen is known for it. No clone much larger than this one lies a single base away; base qualities are absent. Receptor amplification or capture employed the immunoSEQ multiplex PCR assay. In the paper's pipeline: Repertoires were summarized by richness and clonality, and significantly expanded and contracted clones were identified between pre- and post-therapy samples. TCRdb obtained this table from immuneACCESS and retained in-frame rearrangements with V and J assigned. These tables miss some clones; where compared with another copy, unresolved V genes account for less than half of the shortfall, and the remainder is unexplained. Clone size and V and J calls were adopted from that table, with D and trimming inferred from the DNA. For this sample the table gives 28,000 or so clones, of which 75% to 85% were detected only once. The ten largest clones add up to 5% to 6.5% of the sample.

The time point label, as the study defines it: at surgical resection after neoadjuvant nivolumab +/- ipilimumab. Samples were obtained from the phase 2 randomized NEOSTAR trial, in which neoadjuvant nivolumab or nivolumab plus ipilimumab followed by surgery was tested in operable NSCLC. The sample originates from a study of neoadjuvant nivolumab and ipilimumab in lung cancer (TCRdb year 2020). Regarding the study in general: In the NEOSTAR trial, nivolumab was administered intravenously at 3 mg/kg on days 1, 15 and 29, and the combination arm also received ipilimumab 1 mg/kg on day 1 only. The primary trial endpoint was the major pathologic response (MPR) rate in the intention-to-treat population in each study arm. The trial treated some 44 patients with operable NSCLC: about 23 were randomized to nivolumab monotherapy and around 20 to nivolumab plus ipilimumab. Matched pretherapy and resected tumor pairs were analyzed for seven patients, of whom four received nivolumab and three received nivolumab plus ipilimumab. TCR repertoires were compared between pretherapy (baseline) peripheral blood and tumors resected at surgery after neoadjuvant immune checkpoint blockade.

The research as a whole found: TCR sequencing was performed in a small number of samples. There was no significant correlation between TCR clonality and pathologic tumor regression, and just a single major-pathologic-response sample was available for the clonality-regression analysis. From pretherapy to surgery, tumor T-cell richness and clonality went up in three of three dual-therapy tumors, versus only two of four nivolumab-treated tumors. TCR richness in pretherapy blood showed a positive correlation with richness in tumors resected after neoadjuvant therapy (Spearman R of about 0.77). Resected tumors had greater TCR richness and clonality than tumor-adjacent uninvolved lung, and increases were observed in more dual-therapy-treated tumors.

The germline V gene encodes CDR1 SGHRS and CDR2 YFSETQ. Trimming takes 4 bases from V and 1 base from J, and the germline ends sit 12 bases apart. The CDR3 sequence holds 14 residues, the cysteine and phenylalanine included. The retained sequence is limited to the CDR3, 42 bases, with the frame set at the first base. The receptor was derived from an adult with non-small cell lung cancer. The sample was tumor tissue, taken after neoadjuvant nivolumab, alone or with ipilimumab, at or shortly before surgery. The V gene is TRBV5-1 and the J gene is TRBJ2-7; TRBD2 is possibly the D segment (6 matching bases). The base sequence is TGCGCCAGCAGCCGGGCGGGACGGTCCTACGAGCAGTACTTC. It codes for CASSRAGRSYEQYF.